These 17 T cell receptor beta chains were sequenced from one sample in a study of regulatory T cells in long-lasting Graves disease. Through Arm-PCR of CDR3 regions and iRepertoire HTBI primers, TCR beta libraries were built. TCRdb re-called the multiplex PCR reads through MiXCR, storing one row per CDR3 protein. The table shows roughly 250,000 distinct CDR3 sequences, with about 18% occurring only once. Sample time point: newly diagnosed GD, antithyroid drugs for less than 3 months. PBMC RNA served as the TCR library source. The data were also submitted as part of a second study, on T cells in Graves' hyperthyroidism and ophthalmopathy.

This material consisted of peripheral blood mononuclear cells (PBMCs), taken at new diagnosis, from a patient treated with antithyroid drugs. The receptor source for this set is a woman aged 25 to 39 with Graves disease.

J is TRBJ1-5 and V is TRBV2, with TRBD1 matching over 7 bases. The length of the CDR3 is 10 residues. Germline V gene data show CDR1 as SNHLY and CDR2 as FYNNEI. Unmatched junction bases numbered 1, after V lost 6 bases and J lost 11 bases. CDR3 sequence reads: CASRGQAQHF. CDR3 bases: TGTGCCAGCAGAGGACAGGCCCAGCATTTT.

This clonotype was counted at least ten times. This chain links TRBV20-1 with TRBJ2-7; D tentatively reads TRBD1 or TRBD2 (5 bases each). Trimming pared 0 bases from V and 6 bases from J, leaving 12 bases between. CDR1 DFQATT and CDR2 SNEGSKA come from the germline V gene (reference sequence). This CDR3 is 13 amino acids long. The CDR3 is CSARDPRGAEQYF. Written as DNA, the CDR3 is TGCAGTGCTAGAGATCCTCGAGGGGCCGAGCAGTACTTC.

Many counts were recorded for this clonotype. V usage is TRBV20-1 and J usage is TRBJ1-2; no firm D call. There are 15 residues in the CDR3. Per germline, CDR1 DFQATT and CDR2 SNEGSKA (reference sequence). V gave up 5 bases and J gave up 0 bases, with 16 bases separating them. The CDR3, as DNA: TGCAGTGCTCTCCCCCTACTGAGGACTAACTATGGCTACACCTTC. Its translation: CSALPLLRTNYGYTF.

This clonotype was recorded many times. This rearrangement joins TRBV20-1 to TRBJ2-1; a possible D gene is TRBD2 (5 bases). The germline V gene encodes CDR1 DFQATT and CDR2 SNEGSKA (reference sequence). Deletions cut 6 bases from V and 0 bases from J, with 12 bases between. The CDR3 is 14 amino acids. The CDR3 reads CSAISGSSYNEQFF. Written as DNA, the CDR3 is TGCAGTGCCATCTCGGGAAGCTCCTACAATGAGCAGTTCTTC.

This clonotype was seen repeatedly, ten times or more. The CDR3 is CSAALGIGDTQYF. The CDR3 bases are TGCAGTGCTGCACTAGGGATCGGGGATACGCAGTATTTT. The chain is built from TRBV20-1 and TRBJ2-3; TRBD2 is a possible D gene (5 bases). CDR1 DFQATT and CDR2 SNEGSKA come from the germline V gene (reference sequence). This CDR3 is 13 amino acids long. V was trimmed by 5 bases and J by 6 bases, leaving 15 bases between them.

This clonotype was counted at least ten times. This chain joins TRBV11-3 and TRBJ1-2; maybe TRBD1 (5 bases). The CDR3 is 15 amino acids. Germline CDR1 reads SGHNT; CDR2 reads YENEEA. The ends were cut back, 5 bases at V and 3 bases at J, with 16 bases in the middle. The CDR3 region has the DNA TGTGCCAGCAGCCTGAGAGGGACTACAGACTATGGCTACACCTTC. This codes for CASSLRGTTDYGYTF.

This clonotype was counted at least ten times. V and J are TRBV20-1 and TRBJ1-4, with 9 bases that match TRBD1. The CDR3 runs to 19 residues. V trimming: 5 bases; J trimming: 0 bases; junction bases outside the gene matches: 16. CDR1 and CDR2 from the germline V gene are DFQATT and SNEGSKA (reference sequence). This CDR3 reads CSAYNTGGRPPATNEKLFF. CDR3 coding DNA: TGCAGTGCTTACAATACAGGGGGCCGGCCCCCTGCAACTAATGAAAAACTGTTTTTT.

This clonotype was seen many times. This chain links TRBV7-9 with TRBJ1-2; 7 nucleotides match TRBD1. Germline loops: CDR1 SEHNR, CDR2 FQNEAQ (reference sequence). The CDR3 is made up of 17 amino acids. The trim removed 4 bases at V and 1 base at J, leaving 12 bases unmatched. The CDR3 DNA is TGTGCCAGCAGCTCTCCCTTCAGGGGGGAGGATAACTATGGCTACACCTTC. It specifies CASSSPFRGEDNYGYTF.

This clonotype appeared many times. V usage is TRBV20-1 and J usage is TRBJ2-5; D perhaps matches TRBD1 (7 bases). Trimming shortened V by 6 bases and J by 5 bases, and 19 bases separated the two germline ends. The CDR3 extends over 14 amino acids. CDR1 is DFQATT and CDR2 is SNEGSKA in the germline V gene (reference sequence). CDR3 amino acids: CSAASGGPHETQYF. CDR3 nucleotide sequence: TGCAGTGCCGCGTCAGGGGGGCCTCACGAGACCCAGTACTTC.

This clonotype was observed at least ten times. The chain is built from TRBV3-1 and TRBJ1-1, with 7 bases fitting TRBD1. Per germline, CDR1 LGHDT and CDR2 YNNKEL (reference sequence). The CDR3 is 12 amino acids. The V segment lost 5 bases and the J segment 7 bases; nucleotides outside the gene matches: 4. The CDR3 sequence: CASSSQGGEAFF. In DNA, the CDR3 is TGTGCCAGCAGCTCTCAGGGGGGTGAAGCTTTCTTT.

This clonotype has ten or more counts. The V gene is TRBV3-1, the J gene TRBJ1-2; 11 nucleotides line up with TRBD1. CDR1 and CDR2 from the germline V gene are LGHDT and YNNKEL (reference sequence). This CDR3 is 15 amino acids long. The V gene end was trimmed by 6 bases and the J gene end by 2 bases; junction bases not matched to a gene: 5. DNA for the CDR3: TGTGCCAGCAGTCCAGGGACAGGGGGGAACTATGGCTACACCTTC. Its translation: CASSPGTGGNYGYTF. Supplemented by reference TRBV3-1 and TRBJ1-2, the full variable domain reads DTAVSQTPKYLVTQMGNDKSIKCEQNLGHDTMYWYKQDSKKFLKIMFSYNNKELIINETVPNRFSPKSPDKAHLNLHINSLELGDSAVYFCASSPGTGGNYGYTFGSGTRLTVV.

This clonotype was seen many times. This chain links TRBV24-1 with TRBJ2-3; either TRBD1 or TRBD2 may fit D (5 bases each). The CDR3 is 18 residues long. Germline V gene lookup returns CDR1 KGHDR and CDR2 SFDVKD. Between the trimmed V and J ends, which lost 3 bases and 1 base, there was a span of 19 bases. The CDR3, as DNA: TGTGCCACCAGTGATGCAAGATCCAGGGACCTCGGCACAGATACGCAGTATTTT. Protein: CATSDARSRDLGTDTQYF.

On this clonotype: This may stem from a read error, because a much larger clone lies one nucleotide away. CDR3 amino acids: CANSVGSTTEAFF. The CDR3 region has the DNA TGTGCCAACAGCGTAGGTTCGACCACTGAAGCTTTCTTT. The rearrangement joins TRBV9 to TRBJ1-1; D unclear. Germline V lookup: CDR1 SGDLS, CDR2 YYNGEE. This CDR3 is built from 13 residues.

This clonotype was seen repeatedly, ten times or more. J is TRBJ2-5 and V is TRBV5-1; D call uncertain. The CDR3 contains 15 residues. Germline V CDR1 and CDR2: SGHRS, YFSETQ. V was trimmed by 0 bases and J by 2 bases, leaving 11 bases between them. The CDR3: CASSLAQAGQETQYF. In DNA, the CDR3 is TGCGCCAGCAGCTTGGCTCAGGCAGGACAAGAGACCCAGTACTTC.

Comments on this clonotype: A much larger clone differs from this one at a single base, so this may be a read error. The chain joins TRBV19 to TRBJ2-7; D might be TRBD1 (6 bases). CDR3 size: 11 residues. V lost 9 bases and J 1 base, leaving 7 bases between the germline ends. Germline V lookup: CDR1 LNHDA, CDR2 SQIVND (reference sequence). The DNA of the CDR3 is TGTGCCAGCGGACAGTCCTACGAGCAGTACTTC. Its protein product is CASGQSYEQYF.

This clonotype was counted many times. CDR3 sequence: CASSDRTGNTIYF. The CDR3, as DNA: TGTGCCAGCAGCGACAGAACTGGAAACACCATATATTTT. The V gene is TRBV9, the J gene TRBJ1-3; no firm D call. The CDR3 sequence is 13 residues long. Looked up from germline, CDR1 is SGDLS and CDR2 is YYNGEE. V lost 3 bases and J 2 bases, leaving 6 bases between the germline ends. Filled out from reference TRBV9 and TRBJ1-3, the complete variable domain reads DSGVTQTPKHLITATGQRVTLRCSPRSGDLSVYWYQQSLDQGLQFLIQYYNGEERAKGNILERFSAQQFPDLHSELNLSSLELGDSALYFCASSDRTGNTIYFGEGSWLTVV.

This clonotype was counted at least ten times. The chain is built from TRBV7-9 and TRBJ2-4, with D possibly matching TRBD2 (5 bases). The CDR3 runs to 17 residues. V was shortened by 4 bases and J by 5 bases, with 21 bases between the two germline ends. Germline V gives CDR1 SEHNR, CDR2 FQNEAQ (reference sequence). The CDR3 DNA is TGTGCCAGCAGCTCTCCACTAGGATTCTGGCCAGAAAACATTCAGTACTTC. This encodes CASSSPLGFWPENIQYF.